This entry features one T cell receptor (beta chain) sequence. MiXCR, applied by TCRdb to the RT-PCR reads, yields one record per CDR3 protein. The sample lists some 500,000 distinct CDR3 sequences; 25% were seen once. The length of the CDR3 is 15 residues. Germline V gene sequence: CDR1 SGHVS, CDR2 FNYEAQ. V dropped 5 bases and J dropped 8; count of bases not matched to a gene: 8. The data are from a study of response to subunit inactivated influenza vaccine. Sequenced here: CD4+ T cells sorted from PBMCs, sampled less than 6 days after vaccination. The chain joins TRBV7-6 to TRBJ2-1; 11 bases match TRBD1. The TCR comes from a middle-aged man who received an inactivated influenza vaccine. DNA for the CDR3: TGTGCCAGCAGCCTAAGACCGGGACAGGGGGATGAGCAGTTCTTC. Its translation is CASSLRPGQGDEQFF. Complete variable domain (other parts from reference TRBV7-6 and TRBJ2-1): GAGVSQSPRYKVTKRGQDVALRCDPISGHVSLYWYRQALGQGPEFLTYFNYEAQQDKSGLPNDRFSAERPEGSISTLTIQRTEQRDSAMYRCASSLRPGQGDEQFFGPGTRLTVL.